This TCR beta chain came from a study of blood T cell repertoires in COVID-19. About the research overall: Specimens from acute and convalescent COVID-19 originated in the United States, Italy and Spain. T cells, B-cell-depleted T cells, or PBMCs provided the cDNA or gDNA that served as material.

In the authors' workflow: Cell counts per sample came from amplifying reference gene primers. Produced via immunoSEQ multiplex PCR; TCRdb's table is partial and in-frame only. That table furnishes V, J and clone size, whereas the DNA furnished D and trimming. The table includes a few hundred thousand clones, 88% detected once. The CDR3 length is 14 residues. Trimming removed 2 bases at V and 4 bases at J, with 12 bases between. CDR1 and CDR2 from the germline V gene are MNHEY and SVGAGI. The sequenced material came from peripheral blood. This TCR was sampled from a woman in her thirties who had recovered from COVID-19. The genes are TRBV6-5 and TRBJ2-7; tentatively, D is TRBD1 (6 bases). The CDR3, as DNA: TGTGCCAGCAGTTACACGACAGGTAGTTACGAGCAGTACTTC. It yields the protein CASSYTTGSYEQYF.